Listed here is a single T cell receptor (beta chain). Its antigen is unidentified. The length of the CDR3 is 18 residues. Per the germline V gene, CDR1 is SGHVS and CDR2 is FQNEAQ. With 5 bases removed from V and 0 bases from J, the gap between germline ends came to 20 bases. This record belongs to a study of shared clonotypes between healthy human individuals. Regarding the study as a whole: The authors sampled blood alone, and tissue repertoires likely differ.

CD4+ cells were split into CD45RA+ naive and CD45RA-negative memory subsets. Per the original data handling: ImmunoSEQ sequences covered only the junction and lacked quality scores; filtering therefore differed. Assay used: immunoSEQ multiplex PCR; TCRdb lists only in-frame clones, some missing. V, J and clone size derive from that table, while D and trimming were established from the DNA sequence. The data contain under 600,000 clones, roughly 95% of them singletons. V and J are TRBV7-8 and TRBJ1-5; no clear D gene. The receptor was isolated from a woman aged 30 to 39 in good health. The sequencing input was naive CD4+ T cells sorted from blood. Specified subset: CD45RA+ positively selected. The CDR3 reads CASSPIPRGVNSNQPQHF. CDR3 coding DNA: TGTGCCAGCAGCCCGATACCCCGTGGGGTAAATAGCAATCAGCCCCAGCATTTT.